Listed below are T cell receptor beta chains from one sample, sequenced in a study of blood T cell repertoires in COVID-19. Using immunoSEQ multiplex PCR, the repertoire was profiled, and TCRdb retains in-frame clones only, with some absent. The sample consists of 25,000 to 30,000 clones, around nine tenths of them appearing once. The sequenced sample consisted of peripheral blood. The origin of the receptors is a man in his fifties with active COVID-19. Each CDR3 is given with its conserved first and last residue. D genes are given only for firm matches.

J,length,V,D,DNA,CDR3
TRBJ1-1,12,TRBV28,.,TGTGCCAGCACCCTCAGGGGCATCGGAGCTTTCTTT,CASTLRGIGAFF
TRBJ2-1,11,TRBV19,.,TGTGCCAGCAGTCAGGGGTTGAAGCAGTTCTTC,CASSQGLKQFF
TRBJ2-1,19,TRBV13,TRBD2,TGTGCCAGCAGCTCACCCTTTCCTAGCGGAGGGAGCTCCTACAATGAGCAGTTCTTC,CASSSPFPSGGSSYNEQFF
TRBJ2-1,20,TRBV7-2,TRBD2,TGTGCCAGCAGCTTAGCGCTTGGGCTAGCGGGAGACCCGCCGGATGGTGAGCAGTTCTTC,CASSLALGLAGDPPDGEQFF
TRBJ1-1,13,TRBV9,TRBD1,TGTGCCAGCAGCGCAAACAGGGGAAACAGAGCTTTCTTT,CASSANRGNRAFF
TRBJ2-3,15,TRBV18,.,TGTGCCAGCTCACCGACCCAGGGCAGCACAGATACGCAGTATTTT,CASSPTQGSTDTQYF
TRBJ2-1,15,TRBV20-1,TRBD2,TGCAGTGCTAGTAGGTCTAGCGGGAGTATCAATGAGCAGTTCTTC,CSASRSSGSINEQFF
TRBJ1-4,15,TRBV5-1,.,TGCGCCAGCAGCTACGACAGTGCAACTAATGAAAAACTGTTTTTT,CASSYDSATNEKLFF
TRBJ2-5,14,TRBV4-1,.,TGCGCCAGCAGCCATCGCAGGGAGGCGGAGACCCAGTACTTC,CASSHRREAETQYF
TRBJ2-7,13,TRBV3-1/TRBV3-2,.,TGTGCCAGCAGCCAAGCGGGTGCCCACGAGCAGTACTTC,CASSQAGAHEQYF
TRBJ2-5,14,TRBV5-6,TRBD2,TGTGCCAGCAGCTCGATGGGAGGGCGAGAGACCCAGTACTTC,CASSSMGGRETQYF
TRBJ2-3,16,TRBV11-3,TRBD2,TGTGCCAGCAGCTTAGTTGCCGGGGGGGCGACAGATACGCAGTATTTT,CASSLVAGGATDTQYF
TRBJ2-5,14,TRBV7-9,TRBD1,TGTGCCAGCAGCCGGGACAGGTCCCAAGAGACCCAGTACTTC,CASSRDRSQETQYF
TRBJ2-3,14,TRBV27,.,TGTGCCAGCAGTTTGACGGAGTCCACAGATACGCAGTATTTT,CASSLTESTDTQYF